The entry below gives a single T cell receptor (beta chain) sequence along with its context. This receptor's antigen is unknown. No base-level quality is on record; no much larger clone is a single base apart. The sample is drawn from a study of blood T cell repertoires in COVID-19 (dated by TCRdb to about 2020). In terms of the full investigation: The collaborator samples originated in the United States, Italy and Spain and spanned the acute and convalescent phases of COVID-19. Samples came from the ongoing ImmuneRACE study (first 160 participants) plus 1,254 subjects from 6 global collaborators. A de-identified subject ID, COVID-19 status, age in years and sex were almost always included in the sample metadata. The prospective study material was composed of cDNA or gDNA derived from T cells, B-cell-depleted T cells, or PBMCs. A freely available public database, intended as a resource for researchers studying the immune response to SARS-CoV-2, is where the repertoires were released. Where HLA class I and class II types were available, the types were taken from metadata supplied by the sample provider, not from assay-based typing. Subjects who had been exposed to COVID-19, were actively infected with it, or had recovered from it provided the deeply sampled blood TCRbeta repertoires that made up the dataset. The paper as a whole reports these results and caveats: The quantity of clinical and demographic metadata differed by source and by participant and was supplied without curation.

TCRbeta CDR3 regions were amplified from genomic DNA by means of the immunoSEQ Assay, a bias-controlled multiplex PCR. The paper's processing steps were these. Nucleated cell counts per sample were estimated from amplification of reference gene primers within the assay. To quantify the absolute abundance of each unique TCRbeta CDR3 rearrangement, sequence reads were collapsed and filtered. For each sample, productive Simpson clonality was calculated as the square root of Simpson's diversity index over productive rearrangements. TCRdb limited this immuneACCESS table to in-frame rearrangements with V and J called. A share of clones is missing; checked studies link under half to unresolved V genes, and the rest is unexplained. Clone size and the V and J calls come from that table; the DNA yielded D and trimming. Present in this sample are about 200,000 clones, roughly 85% of which were seen just once. The ten most abundant clones make up roughly 4.8% of the sample.

Participants in the prospective study were enrolled through a virtual design, were aged roughly 18 to 100 years, and lived in roughly 24 United States geographic areas. Cohort assignment in the prospective study relied on participant-reported clinical history from a screening survey and a study questionnaire. Exposed participants had been in contact with someone with a PCR-confirmed or clinician-diagnosed COVID-19 case within 2 weeks of study entry. Mobile phlebotomists in the prospective study collected whole blood, serum and a nasopharyngeal or oropharyngeal swab from every participant. Additional blood draws and questionnaires over an approximately two-month period could optionally be provided by prospective study participants. Blood samples from the prospective study were shipped frozen or at room temperature prior to DNA extraction. The sample consisted of PBMCs or T cells enriched from blood (not recorded which). The receptor was isolated from a woman aged 45-65 years who had been exposed to COVID-19.

The CDR3 protein sequence reads: CASSLIGGGYTEAFF. Here is the DNA: TGTGCCAGCAGTTTGATCGGCGGCGGGTACACTGAAGCTTTCTTT. The sequence joins TRBV28 to TRBJ1-1; the D segment cannot be called with confidence. V and J are truncated by 3 bases and 3 bases respectively, leaving an intervening sequence of 14 bases. Reading from cysteine to phenylalanine, the CDR3 counts 15 amino acids. Just the 45-base CDR3 DNA is kept, in frame starting at base 1. According to the germline V gene, CDR1 reads MDHEN and CDR2 reads SYDVKM.